This is a list of T cell receptor beta chains from one sample in a study of tumor T cells in aggressive B-cell lymphoma. Clones were sequenced by immunoSEQ multiplex PCR, and TCRdb holds only the in-frame ones, with some missing. This sample has 9,500 to 10,000 clones, with roughly 85% found just once. The specimen was tumor tissue. All receptors come from an adult with diffuse large B cell lymphoma. Both conserved end residues are part of each CDR3. A D gene is named only where the DNA matches it firmly. Clone size is stated in some rows and not others, as once, few, many or a class when expanded.

J gene	D gene	V gene	clone size	CDR3 DNA	CDR3 protein
TRBJ2-3	-	TRBV5-4	-	TGTGCCAGCAGCTTGGGGCTAGCCACAGATACGCAGTATTTT	CASSLGLATDTQYF
TRBJ2-7	TRBD1	TRBV28	-	TGTGCCAGCAGTGGACAGGGCATAGGCTACGAGCAGTACTTC	CASSGQGIGYEQYF
TRBJ2-7	TRBD1	TRBV9	-	TGTGCCAGCAGCGTAGATGTCGGCAGGGGGACGGAGCAGTACTTC	CASSVDVGRGTEQYF
TRBJ1-1	-	TRBV9	-	TGTGCCAGCAGCGTAGAGGGCAGGGTCACGATGAACACTGAAGCTTTCTTT	CASSVEGRVTMNTEAFF
TRBJ2-1	-	TRBV28	-	TGTGCCAGCAGTTTAGTAGCTAGCTCCTACAATGAGCAGTTCTTC	CASSLVASSYNEQFF
TRBJ2-7	-	TRBV9	few	TGTGCCAGCAGCGTAGGATCGGGCGGGACCTACGAGCAGTACTTC	CASSVGSGGTYEQYF
TRBJ1-6	-	TRBV19	-	TGTGCCAGTCAGCCCCTTTCGACAGGAGGAGGATCACCCCTCCACTTT	CASQPLSTGGGSPLHF
TRBJ1-3	-	TRBV19	few	TGTGCCAGTAGTCTCGAGTCTCTTCCTGGAAACACCATATATTTT	CASSLESLPGNTIYF
TRBJ2-5	-	TRBV14	-	TGTGCCAGCACCTCAGGGGCTTGGGAGACCCAGTACTTC	CASTSGAWETQYF
TRBJ1-6	TRBD1	TRBV19	-	TGTGCCAGTAGTAAGCTCGGGACAGCCACAGGGTCACCCCTCCACTTT	CASSKLGTATGSPLHF
TRBJ2-5	TRBD1	TRBV6-5	-	TGTGCCAGCAGTACGACAGGGGGCTTAAAGACCCAGTACTTC	CASSTTGGLKTQYF
TRBJ2-3	TRBD2	TRBV19	-	TGTGCCAGTAGTATAGGGGCACTAGCGGGAAATACGCAGTATTTT	CASSIGALAGNTQYF
TRBJ2-3	TRBD2	TRBV6-6	-	TGTGCCAGCAGTTACGATGGCGGGAGGGCCGTCCAGTATTTT	CASSYDGGRAVQYF
TRBJ1-1	TRBD1	TRBV7-3	-	TGTGCCAGCAGCTCAGGGGGAGGGAACACTGAAGCTTTCTTT	CASSSGGGNTEAFF
TRBJ2-5	TRBD2	TRBV4-1	-	TGCGCCAGCAGCCAGGGAGGGACTAGCGTGGAGACCCAGTACTTC	CASSQGGTSVETQYF
TRBJ1-5	-	TRBV28	-	TGTGCCAGCAGTTTATACGGAGGAGGGAGCAATCAGCCCCAGCATTTT	CASSLYGGGSNQPQHF
TRBJ1-5	-	TRBV5-6	-	TGTGCCAGCAGCCTCCGAGGGAGCAATCAGCCCCAGCATTTT	CASSLRGSNQPQHF
TRBJ2-1	-	TRBV21-1	-	TGTGCCGTCGACTACAGGGACGAGTACAATGAGCAGTTCTTC	CAVDYRDEYNEQFF
TRBJ2-5	-	TRBV4-1	-	TGCGCCAGCAGCCAGGGCTTGTTCGAGACCCAGTACTTC	CASSQGLFETQYF
TRBJ2-7	-	TRBV7-3	-	TGTGCCAGCAGCTTGACTCGAGGCGAGCAGTACTTC	CASSLTRGEQYF
TRBJ1-1	TRBD1	TRBV18	few	TGTGCCAGCTCACCGGGACAGGGGGTCGGCACTGAAGCTTTCTTT	CASSPGQGVGTEAFF
TRBJ2-7	TRBD2	TRBV28	-	TGTGCCAGCAGCCCGGGACTACAACTCGTGTACGAGCAGTACTTC	CASSPGLQLVYEQYF
TRBJ1-6	-	TRBV7-2	-	TGTGCCAGCAGCTTATCCGCCGGGGTTACACCCCTCCACTTT	CASSLSAGVTPLHF
TRBJ2-7	TRBD1	TRBV7-8	-	TGTGCCAGCAGCTTAGCCTCGACAGGGGGGGGCGAGCAGTACTTC	CASSLASTGGGEQYF
TRBJ1-1	-	TRBV7-2	-	TGTGCCAGCAGCTTATACAGAACTAACACTGAAGCTTTCTTT	CASSLYRTNTEAFF
TRBJ2-7	-	TRBV5-5	-	TGTGCCAGCAGCTCGAGGGCTATAACCTACGAGCAGTACTTC	CASSSRAITYEQYF
TRBJ2-7	-	TRBV19	-	TGTGCCAGTAGTATAGACAGGGCATTCGGCGAGCAGTACTTC	CASSIDRAFGEQYF
TRBJ2-2	-	TRBV7-9	-	TGTGCCAGCACCTCAAGGAGGTCTAGGGACACCGGGGAGCTGTTTTTT	CASTSRRSRDTGELFF
TRBJ2-1	TRBD2	TRBV11-2	-	TGTGCCAGCAGCTTCGCGGGAGGACCATACAATGAGCAGTTCTTC	CASSFAGGPYNEQFF
TRBJ1-5	-	TRBV7-2	-	TGTGCCAGCAGCTTAGCCTATGGCAATCAGCCCCAGCATTTT	CASSLAYGNQPQHF
TRBJ2-7	TRBD2	TRBV29-1	few	TGCAGCGCCCGGGACGGGGGAGGGTACGAGCAGTACTTC	CSARDGGGYEQYF
TRBJ2-1	-	TRBV6-1	-	TGTGCCGGTACCGGCGGAGGGGCATCCTACAATGAGCAGTTCTTC	CAGTGGGASYNEQFF
TRBJ2-7	TRBD1	TRBV20-1	-	TGCAGTGCTAGGGACAGGGACGAGCAGTACTTC	CSARDRDEQYF